This TCR beta chain came from a study of PD-1 blockade in classical Hodgkin lymphoma. Study conclusions and caveats: Patients newly diagnosed and complete responders had comparable baseline diversity. TCR diversity at baseline was reported to be reduced in newly diagnosed patients relative to healthy donors.

Points on this clone: The antigen remains undetermined.

Assay: immunoSEQ multiplex PCR; the TCRdb copy retains only in-frame clones and omits some. Among tens of thousands of clones listed, roughly nine tenths were seen once. CDR3 length equals 17 residues. Germline V gives CDR1 SEHNR, CDR2 FQNEAQ (reference sequence). Trimming cost V 1 base and J 2 bases, with 18 bases left between them. Every patient experienced relapse after autologous stem cell transplantation, and brentuximab vedotin exposure varied. The chain recombines TRBV7-9 with TRBJ2-7; D is possibly TRBD1 (5 bases). This receptor was identified in a human donor with classical Hodgkin lymphoma. The input for sequencing was peripheral blood mononuclear cells (PBMCs), taken before the second cycle of nivolumab. The CDR3 loop is CASSLVIISDRTYEQYF. The CDR3 nucleotides read TGTGCCAGCAGCTTAGTAATAATTAGTGACAGAACCTACGAGCAGTACTTC.